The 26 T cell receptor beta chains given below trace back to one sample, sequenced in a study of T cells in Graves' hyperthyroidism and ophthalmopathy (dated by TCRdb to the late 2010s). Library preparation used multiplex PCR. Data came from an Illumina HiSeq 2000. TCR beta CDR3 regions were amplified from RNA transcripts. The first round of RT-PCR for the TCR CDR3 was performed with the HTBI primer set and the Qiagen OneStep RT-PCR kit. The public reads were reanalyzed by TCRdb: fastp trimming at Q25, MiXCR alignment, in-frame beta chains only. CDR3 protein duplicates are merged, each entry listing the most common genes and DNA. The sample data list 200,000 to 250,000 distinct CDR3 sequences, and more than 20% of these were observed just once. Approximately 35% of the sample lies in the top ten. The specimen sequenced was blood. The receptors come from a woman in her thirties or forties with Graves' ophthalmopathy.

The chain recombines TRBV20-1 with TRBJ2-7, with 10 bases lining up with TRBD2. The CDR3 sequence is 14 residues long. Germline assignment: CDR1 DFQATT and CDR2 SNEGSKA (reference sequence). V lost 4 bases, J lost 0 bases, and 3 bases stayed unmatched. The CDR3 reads CSAISGRSSYEQYF. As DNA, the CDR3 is TGCAGTGCTATTAGCGGGAGGAGCTCCTACGAGCAGTACTTC.

This chain's CDR3 is CASSLGRLQETQYF. Here the CDR3 DNA reads TGTGCCAGCAGTCTGGGACGACTACAAGAGACCCAGTACTTC. The V call is TRBV7-8, the J call TRBJ2-5; D could derive from TRBD1 or TRBD2 (5 bases each). With 6 bases removed from V and 2 bases from J, the gap between germline ends came to 13 bases. Germline CDR1 and CDR2: SGHVS and FQNEAQ. The CDR3 runs 14 residues.

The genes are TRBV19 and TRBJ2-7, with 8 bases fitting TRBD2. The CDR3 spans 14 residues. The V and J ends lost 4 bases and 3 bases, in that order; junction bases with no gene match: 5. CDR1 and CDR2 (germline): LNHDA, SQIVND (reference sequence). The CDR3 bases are TGTGCCAGTAGTAGTCAAGCGGGGGACTACGAGCAGTACTTC. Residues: CASSSQAGDYEQYF.

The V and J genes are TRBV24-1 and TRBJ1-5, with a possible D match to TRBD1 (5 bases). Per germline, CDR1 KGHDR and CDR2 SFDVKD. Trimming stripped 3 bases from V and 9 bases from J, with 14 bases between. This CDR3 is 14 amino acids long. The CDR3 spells CATSDAAGARPQHF. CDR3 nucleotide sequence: TGTGCCACCAGTGATGCCGCCGGGGCGCGGCCCCAGCATTTT.

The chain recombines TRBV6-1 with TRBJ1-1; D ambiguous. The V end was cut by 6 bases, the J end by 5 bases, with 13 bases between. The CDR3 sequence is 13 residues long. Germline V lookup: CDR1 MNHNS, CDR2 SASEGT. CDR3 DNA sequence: TGTGCCAGCAGGACGGGGATTGGTACTGAAGCTTTCTTT. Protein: CASRTGIGTEAFF.

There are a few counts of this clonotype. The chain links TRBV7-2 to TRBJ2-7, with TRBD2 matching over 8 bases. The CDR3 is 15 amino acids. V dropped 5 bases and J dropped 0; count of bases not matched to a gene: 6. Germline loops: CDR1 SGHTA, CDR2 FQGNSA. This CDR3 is CASSQIAGSSYEQYF. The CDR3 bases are TGTGCCAGCAGCCAAATAGCGGGAAGCTCCTACGAGCAGTACTTC.

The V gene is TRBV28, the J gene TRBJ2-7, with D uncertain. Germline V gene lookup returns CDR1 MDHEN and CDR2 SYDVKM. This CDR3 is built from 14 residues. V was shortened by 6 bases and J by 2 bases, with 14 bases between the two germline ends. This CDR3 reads CASSPPEPPYEQYF. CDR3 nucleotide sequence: TGTGCCAGCAGCCCTCCAGAGCCCCCCTACGAGCAGTACTTC.

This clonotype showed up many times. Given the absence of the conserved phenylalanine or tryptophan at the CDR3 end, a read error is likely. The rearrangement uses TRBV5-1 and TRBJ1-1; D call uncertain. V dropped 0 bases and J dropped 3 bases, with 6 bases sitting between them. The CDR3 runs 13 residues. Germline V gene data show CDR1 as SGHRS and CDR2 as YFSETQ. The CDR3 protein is CASSLGHDTEAFL. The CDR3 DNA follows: TGCGCCAGCAGCTTGGGACACGACACTGAAGCTTTCCTT.

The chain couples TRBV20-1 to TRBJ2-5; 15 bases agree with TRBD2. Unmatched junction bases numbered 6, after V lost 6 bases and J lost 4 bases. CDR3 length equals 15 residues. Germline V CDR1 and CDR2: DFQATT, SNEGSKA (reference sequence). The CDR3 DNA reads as TGCAGTGCAACCGGGACTAGCGGGAGGCGAGAGACCCAGTACTTC. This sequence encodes CSATGTSGRRETQYF.

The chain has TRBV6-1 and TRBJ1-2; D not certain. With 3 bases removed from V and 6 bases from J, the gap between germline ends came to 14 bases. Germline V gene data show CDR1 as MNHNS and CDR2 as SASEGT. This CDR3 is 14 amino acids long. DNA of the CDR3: TGTGCCAGCAGTGAGACTCTGGAACTACATGGCTACACCTTC. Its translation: CASSETLELHGYTF.

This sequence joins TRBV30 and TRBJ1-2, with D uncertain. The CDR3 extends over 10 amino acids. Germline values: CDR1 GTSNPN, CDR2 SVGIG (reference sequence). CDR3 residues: CALDVGGYTF. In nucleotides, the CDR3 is TGTGCTTTAGACGTCGGTGGCTACACCTTC.

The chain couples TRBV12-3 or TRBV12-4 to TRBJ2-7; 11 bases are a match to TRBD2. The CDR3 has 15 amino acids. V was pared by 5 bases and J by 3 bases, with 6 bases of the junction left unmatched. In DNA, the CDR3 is TGTGCCAGCAGTGCCACTAGCGGGAGAGTCTACGAGCAGTACTTC. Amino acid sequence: CASSATSGRVYEQYF.

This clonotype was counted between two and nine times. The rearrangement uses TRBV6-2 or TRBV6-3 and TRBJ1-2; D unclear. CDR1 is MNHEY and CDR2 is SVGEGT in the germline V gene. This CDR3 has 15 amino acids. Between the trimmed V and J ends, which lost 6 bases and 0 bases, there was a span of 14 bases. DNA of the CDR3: TGTGCCAGCAGCTCGATAGAAGTTTCTAACTATGGCTACACCTTC. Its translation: CASSSIEVSNYGYTF.

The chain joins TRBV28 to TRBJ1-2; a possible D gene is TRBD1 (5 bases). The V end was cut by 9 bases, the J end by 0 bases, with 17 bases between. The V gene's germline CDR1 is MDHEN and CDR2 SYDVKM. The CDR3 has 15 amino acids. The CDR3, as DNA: TGTGCCAGAAGGACGGACACTACGACTAACTATGGCTACACCTTC. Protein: CARRTDTTTNYGYTF.

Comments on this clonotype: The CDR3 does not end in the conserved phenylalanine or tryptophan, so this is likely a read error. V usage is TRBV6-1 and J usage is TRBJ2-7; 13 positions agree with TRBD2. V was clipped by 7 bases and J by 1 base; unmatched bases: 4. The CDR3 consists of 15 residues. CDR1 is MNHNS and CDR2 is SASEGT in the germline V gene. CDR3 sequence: CASTWGLAGSYEQYL. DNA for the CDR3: TGTGCCAGCACCTGGGGACTAGCGGGATCCTACGAGCAGTACCTC.

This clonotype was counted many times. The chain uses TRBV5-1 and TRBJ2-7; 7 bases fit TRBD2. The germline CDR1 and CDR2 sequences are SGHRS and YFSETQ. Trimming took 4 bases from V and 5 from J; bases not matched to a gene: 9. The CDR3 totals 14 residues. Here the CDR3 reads CASSPKLAAHEQYF. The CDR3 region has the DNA TGCGCCAGCAGCCCGAAGCTAGCGGCCCACGAGCAGTACTTC.

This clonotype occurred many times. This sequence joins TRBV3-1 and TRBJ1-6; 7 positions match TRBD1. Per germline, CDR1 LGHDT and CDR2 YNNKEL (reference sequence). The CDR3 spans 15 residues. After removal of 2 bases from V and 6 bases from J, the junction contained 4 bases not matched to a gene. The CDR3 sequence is CASSQRRQGNSPLHF. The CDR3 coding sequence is TGTGCCAGCAGCCAACGAAGACAGGGTAATTCACCCCTCCACTTT.

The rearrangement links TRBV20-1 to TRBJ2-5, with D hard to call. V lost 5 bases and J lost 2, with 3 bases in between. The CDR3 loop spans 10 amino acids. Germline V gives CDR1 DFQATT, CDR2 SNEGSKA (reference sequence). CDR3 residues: CSALQETQYF. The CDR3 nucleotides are TGCAGTGCTCTACAAGAGACCCAGTACTTC.

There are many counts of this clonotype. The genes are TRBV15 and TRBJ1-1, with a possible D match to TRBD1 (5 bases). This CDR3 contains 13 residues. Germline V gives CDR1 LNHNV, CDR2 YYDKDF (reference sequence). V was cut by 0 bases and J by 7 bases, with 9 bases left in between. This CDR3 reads CATSRDFQGEAFF. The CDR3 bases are TGTGCCACCAGCAGAGATTTTCAGGGTGAAGCTTTCTTT.

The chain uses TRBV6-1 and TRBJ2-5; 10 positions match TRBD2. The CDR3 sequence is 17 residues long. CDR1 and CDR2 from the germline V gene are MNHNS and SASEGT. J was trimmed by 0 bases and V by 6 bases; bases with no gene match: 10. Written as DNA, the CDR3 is TGTGCCAGCAGCGCACCGAGGACTAGCGGTGACCAAGAGACCCAGTACTTC. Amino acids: CASSAPRTSGDQETQYF.

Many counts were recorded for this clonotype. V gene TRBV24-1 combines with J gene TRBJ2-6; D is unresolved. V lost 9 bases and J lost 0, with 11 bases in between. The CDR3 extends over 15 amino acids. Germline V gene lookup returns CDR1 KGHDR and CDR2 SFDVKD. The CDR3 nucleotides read TGTGCCACCTCTGCCCTGAGCTCTGGGGCCAACGTCCTGACTTTC. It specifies CATSALSSGANVLTF.

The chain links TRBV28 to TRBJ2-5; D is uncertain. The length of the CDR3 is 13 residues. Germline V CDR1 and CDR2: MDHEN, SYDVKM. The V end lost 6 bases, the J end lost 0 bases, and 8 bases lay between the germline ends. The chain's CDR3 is CASRSDHQETQYF. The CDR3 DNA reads TGTGCCAGCAGATCGGACCACCAAGAGACCCAGTACTTC.

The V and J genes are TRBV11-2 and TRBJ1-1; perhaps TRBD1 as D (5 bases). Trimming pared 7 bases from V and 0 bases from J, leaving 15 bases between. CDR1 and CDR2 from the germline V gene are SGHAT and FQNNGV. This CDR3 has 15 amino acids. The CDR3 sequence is CASTQSGTLNTEAFF. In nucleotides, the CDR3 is TGTGCCAGCACCCAATCCGGGACCCTGAACACTGAAGCTTTCTTT.

The CDR3 DNA reads TGTGCCAGCAGGAGGACAGGGGCTAGCAATCAGCCCCAGCATTTT. Translated: CASRRTGASNQPQHF. This sequence joins TRBV6-1 and TRBJ1-5, with 9 bases identical to TRBD1. V was pared by 6 bases and J by 0 bases, with 3 bases of the junction left unmatched. Germline CDR1 is MNHNS and CDR2 is SASEGT. The CDR3 loop spans 15 amino acids.

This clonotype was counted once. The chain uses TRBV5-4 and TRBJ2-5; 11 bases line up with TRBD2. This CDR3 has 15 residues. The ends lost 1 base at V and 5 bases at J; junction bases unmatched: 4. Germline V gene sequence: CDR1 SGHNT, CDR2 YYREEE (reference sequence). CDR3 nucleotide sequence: TGTGCCAGCAGCTTGACTAGCGGGAGTACGGAGACCCAGTACTTC. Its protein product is CASSLTSGSTETQYF.

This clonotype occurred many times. The CDR3 spells CASSQDPGTGYQPQHF. The CDR3 region has the DNA TGCGCCAGCAGCCAAGATCCAGGGACAGGGTATCAGCCCCAGCATTTT. This rearrangement joins TRBV4-1 to TRBJ1-5; 9 bases align to TRBD1. This CDR3 is built from 16 residues. Trimming at V came to 0 bases and at J to 5 bases, leaving 5 bases not matched to a gene. Germline CDR1 MGHRA, CDR2 YSYEKL.